These T cell receptor beta chains were read from a single sample in a study of shared clonotypes between healthy human individuals. Sequencing was performed with immunoSEQ multiplex PCR; in TCRdb, only in-frame clones are kept and a portion is missing. This table holds 900,000 to 1,200,000 clones, 75% to 85% found once. Sequencing was done on a sample of memory CD4+ T cells from PBMCs. These receptors originate from a man younger than 35 in good health. Some clones in this sample may be carry-over from other donors' samples. CDR3s include the opening cysteine and the closing phenylalanine or tryptophan. Fields, in order: V gene, J gene, CDR3 protein.

TRBV27	TRBJ2-3	CASSPYPSGGTDTQYF
TRBV19	TRBJ2-2	CASSRRGQGSVGELFF
TRBV18	TRBJ2-6	CASSLGTGRTGANVLTF
TRBV27	TRBJ1-1	CASSSKIRGTEAFF
TRBV2	TRBJ2-7	CASRVDFYEQYF
TRBV6-1	TRBJ2-2	CASSEAGGAGELFF
TRBV27	TRBJ2-3	CASSLNKGTQYF
TRBV2	TRBJ2-2	CASSVTELFF
TRBV15	TRBJ2-7	CATSGTGGSYEQYF
TRBV19	TRBJ1-2	CASRSPGAGGYTF
TRBV5-6	TRBJ2-6	CASSLTTGGYSGANVLTF
TRBV28	TRBJ1-1	CASSPTGTYTEAFF
TRBV6-5	TRBJ2-2	CASRGRTGFGELFF
TRBV5-4	TRBJ2-3	CASSFRGTDTQYF
TRBV27	TRBJ2-7	CASRPLAGPYEQYF
TRBV9	TRBJ2-3	CASSAEANTQYF
TRBV5-4	TRBJ2-3	CASSLRTSGRADTQYF
TRBV5-4	TRBJ2-3	CASSRAQRLAESPDTQYF
TRBV7-2	TRBJ1-2	CASSSVYGAYTF
TRBV6-1	TRBJ2-7	CATLGGRGLPYEQYF
TRBV7-2	TRBJ2-7	CASSLIASGSFYEQYF
TRBV7-2	TRBJ1-2	CASSLGVGPGGYTF
TRBV5-4	TRBJ1-6	CASSSGGRTPSDSPLHF
TRBV6-1	TRBJ2-7	CASRKRGSSYEQYF
TRBV6-6	TRBJ2-3	CASSYGGRSPGTQYF
TRBV23-1	TRBJ2-3	CASSQNPTPGPLVADTQYF
TRBV7-2	TRBJ2-3	CASSLRGLADSTDTQYF
TRBV7-7	TRBJ2-2	CASSLFAGVGSGELFF
TRBV6-1	TRBJ2-1	CASNAGGGSYNEQFF
TRBV5-5	TRBJ1-1	CASSAGWNTEAFF
TRBV2	TRBJ1-1	CASNIGATYTEAFF
TRBV5-6	TRBJ1-2	CASSLVGASYGYTF
TRBV6-5	TRBJ1-2	CASRIGGADSYGYTF
TRBV23-1	TRBJ2-7	CASSQVAGQGLGEQYF
TRBV19	TRBJ2-1	CASSHGTGGYNEQFF
TRBV9	TRBJ2-7	CASSVHPDTSYEQYF
TRBV2	TRBJ1-5	CASSSGTLLYQPQHF
TRBV28	TRBJ2-7	CASAPGQLYEQYF
TRBV6-1	TRBJ1-5	CASTSSAGGNQPQHF
TRBV19	TRBJ2-5	CASSIEGRETQYF
TRBV9	TRBJ2-3	CASSVVLTDTQYF
TRBV28	TRBJ2-5	CASSGETETQYF
TRBV2	TRBJ2-3	CASSERSARTDTQYF
TRBV20-1	TRBJ1-1	CSAGLNTEAFF
TRBV19	TRBJ2-1	CASKSPRDNEQFF
TRBV6-1	TRBJ2-5	CASSGLTGVEETQYF
TRBV2	TRBJ1-6	CASIGDRNYNSPLHF
TRBV2	TRBJ1-1	CASQPGHTEAFF
TRBV18	TRBJ1-2	CASSPKPPGPLEGYTF
TRBV5-1	TRBJ2-3	CASSSTPGLAGAASTDTQYF
TRBV2	TRBJ2-7	CAIPATSGSYEQYF
TRBV19	TRBJ1-3	CASSIGSSGNTIYF
TRBV4-3	TRBJ2-5	CASSQGARVGATQYF
TRBV2	TRBJ2-7	CASRKREDRYEQYF
TRBV27	TRBJ1-2	CASSLRDGRVDGYTF
TRBV4-2	TRBJ2-7	CASSQLVSSYEQYF
TRBV5-6	TRBJ1-3	CASSLAGGGGNTIYF
TRBV6-4	TRBJ2-7	CASSEGGTYPYEQYF
TRBV11-2	TRBJ1-2	CASSLDRGVDYGYTF